The sequence of this TCR beta chain was determined in a study of response to subunit inactivated influenza vaccine. Broader study findings: T cells newly recruited by each seasonal influenza vaccination are few, the authors suggested.

This CDR3 contains 16 residues. Trimming removed 5 bases from V and 3 bases from J, with 16 bases in between. Germline V gene data show CDR1 as SGHNT and CDR2 as YENEEA. TCRdb re-called the RT-PCR reads with MiXCR, one entry per CDR3 protein. The repertoire holds 800,000 to 1,000,000 distinct CDR3 sequences, 21% seen once, with about 9.4% in the top ten. A few counts support this clonotype. Its target is not known. The genes are TRBV11-3 and TRBJ2-2, with a tentative D call TRBD1 (6 bases). Sequenced material: PBMCs from blood, taken 4 to 6 days after vaccination. This clonotype originated in a man aged 45-65 years who received an inactivated influenza vaccine. The CDR3 DNA reads TGTGCCAGCAGCGCTAGTATGGGACAACACACCGGGGAGCTGTTTTTT. It encodes CASSASMGQHTGELFF.